This T cell receptor beta chain comes out of a study of response to subunit inactivated influenza vaccine. Study-level results: The authors put forward the suggestion that each seasonal influenza vaccination may bring in only a limited number of new T cells.

Each CDR3 protein gets one entry after TCRdb re-called the RT-PCR reads with MiXCR. The data contain fewer than 400,000 distinct CDR3 sequences, just over 20% of them singletons. Germline values: CDR1 LGHNA, CDR2 YSLEER. The CDR3 length is 16 residues. V lost 0 bases and J lost 4; bases outside the gene matches: 5. As to this clonotype: Antigen specificity is unknown.

This sequence was found in a man in his fifties or sixties who received an inactivated influenza vaccine. The sequencing used PBMCs from blood, collected less than 22 months after vaccination. The chain employs TRBV4-3 and TRBJ2-3; 9 bases agree with TRBD2. The CDR3 DNA follows: TGCGCCAGCAGCCAAGAAGCGGGAGGATTTGCAGATACGCAGTATTTT. Translation: CASSQEAGGFADTQYF.